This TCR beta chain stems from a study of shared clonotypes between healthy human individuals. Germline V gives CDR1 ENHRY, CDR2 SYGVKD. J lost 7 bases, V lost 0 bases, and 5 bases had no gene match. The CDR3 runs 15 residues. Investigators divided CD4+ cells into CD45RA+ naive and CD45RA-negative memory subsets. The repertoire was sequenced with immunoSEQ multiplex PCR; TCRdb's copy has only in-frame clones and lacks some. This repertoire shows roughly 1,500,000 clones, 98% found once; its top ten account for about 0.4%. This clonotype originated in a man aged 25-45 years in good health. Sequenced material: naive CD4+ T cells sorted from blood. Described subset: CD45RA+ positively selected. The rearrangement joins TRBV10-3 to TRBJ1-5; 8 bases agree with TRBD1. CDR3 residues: CAISESGQATQPQHF. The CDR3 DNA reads TGTGCCATCAGTGAGTCGGGACAGGCAACCCAGCCCCAGCATTTT.